These T cell receptor beta chains were read from a single sample in a study of blood T cell repertoires in COVID-19. Clones were sequenced by immunoSEQ multiplex PCR, and TCRdb holds only the in-frame ones, with some missing. The sample records almost 300,000 clones, around 92% being singletons. Material for sequencing was peripheral blood. The receptor source for this set is a woman under 40 with COVID-19, enrolled during active disease. The CDR3 runs from the conserved cysteine through the conserved F or W. D genes are given only for firm matches. Rows may omit the clone size; those that give it use once, few, many or a size class.

CDR3 length,J gene,D gene,V gene,clone size,CDR3 protein,CDR3 DNA
13,TRBJ2-4,-,TRBV6-5,-,CASRPTDRNIQYF,TGTGCCAGCAGACCCACTGACAGGAACATTCAGTACTTC
14,TRBJ2-2,-,TRBV4-1,-,CASSQGRGSGELFF,TGCGCCAGCAGCCAAGGCCGAGGTAGCGGGGAGCTGTTTTTT
15,TRBJ2-3,TRBD2,TRBV3-1/TRBV3-2,-,CASRYGGTSTDTQYF,TGTGCCAGCAGATACGGGGGGACTAGCACAGATACGCAGTATTTT
13,TRBJ1-2,-,TRBV30,-,CAWSVLAKDGYTF,TGTGCCTGGAGTGTACTAGCTAAAGATGGCTACACCTTC
12,TRBJ1-2,-,TRBV6-5,-,CASSQGSTTYTF,TGTGCCAGCAGCCAGGGATCTACCACCTACACCTTC
14,TRBJ1-4,TRBD1,TRBV29-1,-,CSVHLQGSWEKLFF,TGCAGCGTCCATTTACAGGGGAGCTGGGAAAAACTGTTTTTT
11,TRBJ2-7,-,TRBV2,-,CASVKGDEQYF,TGTGCCAGCGTTAAGGGGGACGAGCAGTACTTC
13,TRBJ2-7,-,TRBV29-1,once,CSVVPREGYEQYF,TGCAGCGTTGTTCCCAGGGAAGGTTACGAGCAGTACTTC
14,TRBJ2-5,-,TRBV4-1,once,CASSPGPGVETQYF,TGCGCCAGCAGCCCTGGACCAGGGGTGGAGACCCAGTACTTC
16,TRBJ2-6,-,TRBV5-1,-,CASSSVGGAGANVLTF,TGCGCCAGCAGCTCGGTAGGAGGGGCCGGGGCCAACGTCCTGACTTTC
13,TRBJ2-1,-,TRBV7-2,-,CASSLVSVNEQFF,TGTGCCAGCAGCTTAGTGTCGGTCAATGAGCAGTTCTTC
15,TRBJ2-1,TRBD2,TRBV7-9,-,CASRLTSGGADEQFF,TGTGCCAGCAGACTGACTAGCGGGGGGGCCGATGAGCAGTTCTTC
16,TRBJ1-4,TRBD1,TRBV9,-,CASSVGTGLDNEKLFF,TGTGCCAGCAGCGTGGGGACAGGACTAGATAATGAAAAACTGTTTTTT
12,TRBJ1-2,-,TRBV6-2/TRBV6-3,-,CASSQTGYGYTF,TGTGCCAGCAGCCAGACAGGCTATGGCTACACCTTC
15,TRBJ1-5,-,TRBV7-9,-,CASSSTPRAIGPQHF,TGTGCCAGCAGCTCCACCCCCAGGGCCATAGGGCCCCAGCATTTT
14,TRBJ2-7,-,TRBV27,-,CASSYLAGPGEQYF,TGTGCCAGCAGTTACCTTGCGGGGCCGGGGGAGCAGTACTTC
14,TRBJ1-2,-,TRBV4-2,-,CASSQEGQSYGYTF,TGTGCCAGCAGCCAAGAAGGACAGAGCTATGGCTACACCTTC
13,TRBJ2-7,-,TRBV7-9,-,CASRSKGRDEQYF,TGTGCCAGCAGATCGAAGGGGCGAGACGAGCAGTACTTC
16,TRBJ2-5,TRBD2,TRBV6-2/TRBV6-3,-,CASSTPGVAGKETQYF,TGTGCCAGCAGTACCCCGGGGGTAGCGGGGAAAGAGACCCAGTACTTC
15,TRBJ2-1,TRBD2,TRBV19,-,CASSPTSGGYNEQFF,TGTGCCAGTAGTCCAACTAGCGGGGGGTACAATGAGCAGTTCTTC
16,TRBJ1-2,-,TRBV4-1,-,CASSQAPAGDNYGYTF,TGCGCCAGCAGCCAAGCCCCGGCCGGGGATAACTATGGCTACACCTTC
13,TRBJ2-2,-,TRBV10-2,-,CASSDSGSGELFF,TGCGCCAGCAGTGATTCAGGGTCCGGGGAGCTGTTTTTT
12,TRBJ2-5,-,TRBV5-4,-,CASSSSQETQYF,TGTGCCAGCAGCTCCTCGCAAGAGACCCAGTACTTC
15,TRBJ1-1,TRBD1,TRBV6-1,once,CASSEGQTMNTEAFF,TGTGCCAGCAGTGAGGGACAGACTATGAACACTGAAGCTTTCTTT